These 28 T cell receptor beta chains were all obtained from the same sample, sequenced in a study of cytomegalovirus exposure and HLA in healthy donors. Using immunoSEQ multiplex PCR, the repertoire was profiled, and TCRdb retains in-frame clones only, with some absent. This table holds 250,000 to 400,000 clones, approximately 88% found once. The sequencing input was PBMCs. These receptors came from a man aged 30-40 years in good health and CMV-seronegative.

The chain couples TRBV27 to TRBJ2-1; 11 bases match TRBD1. Germline V gives CDR1 MNHEY, CDR2 SMNVEV (reference sequence). The J segment lost 8 bases and the V segment lost 8 bases, leaving 2 bases of the junction unmatched. CDR3 length equals 12 residues. CDR3 bases: TGTGCCAGCGGGACAGGGGGGGATGAGCAGTTCTTC. This sequence encodes CASGTGGDEQFF.

This chain uses TRBV2 with TRBJ2-3, with 9 bases that match TRBD2. Trimming cost V 5 bases and J 0 bases; bases outside gene matches: 6. Germline V gene sequence: CDR1 SNHLY, CDR2 FYNNEI. The CDR3 is 16 amino acids. In DNA form, the CDR3 reads TGTGCCAGCAGTTCCCTAGCGGGGCTGAGCACAGATACGCAGTATTTT. As protein: CASSSLAGLSTDTQYF.

The chain carries TRBV2 and TRBJ1-1; maybe TRBD1 (5 bases). Germline V gene lookup returns CDR1 SNHLY and CDR2 FYNNEI. CDR3 length equals 11 residues. V dropped 8 bases and J dropped 1 base, with 5 bases sitting between them. The CDR3 region is CASDRNTEAFF. The CDR3 nucleotides read TGTGCCAGCGACAGGAACACTGAAGCTTTCTTT.

V usage is TRBV14 and J usage is TRBJ2-7; 7 nucleotides align to TRBD1. Losses at the gene ends were 4 bases for V and 1 base for J; bases not matched to a gene: 7. CDR3 size: 15 residues. Looked up from germline, CDR1 is SGHDN and CDR2 is FVKESK. The chain's CDR3 is CASSPRQGASYEQYF. In nucleotides, the CDR3 is TGTGCCAGCAGCCCGAGACAGGGAGCTTCCTACGAGCAGTACTTC.

This clone was picked up a small number of times. The V and J genes are TRBV27 and TRBJ1-2; tentatively, D is TRBD1 (6 bases). The V and J ends lost 6 bases and 8 bases respectively, with 19 bases between them. The CDR3 loop spans 14 amino acids. CDR1 is MNHEY, CDR2 SMNVEV, per germline (reference sequence). The CDR3 region has the DNA TGTGCCAGCAGAACCGAACAGGGTATGGGAGGCTACACCTTC. This codes for CASRTEQGMGGYTF.

V is TRBV11-1 and J is TRBJ1-4; no definite D call. V lost 1 base and J 7 bases, leaving 16 bases between the germline ends. This CDR3 region has 16 residues. Germline assignment: CDR1 SGHAT and CDR2 FQDESV (reference sequence). This CDR3 reads CASSLGSTQEGEKLFF. CDR3 bases: TGTGCCAGCAGCTTAGGATCTACCCAGGAGGGTGAAAAACTGTTTTTT.

In its sample, this clone was seen a few times. The CDR3 DNA follows: TGCAGTGCTAGACAGGGCGGCATTCAGTACTTC. Its translation: CSARQGGIQYF. The chain uses TRBV20-1 and TRBJ2-4; possible D gene TRBD1, 5 bases. This CDR3 comprises 11 residues. The V gene's germline CDR1 is DFQATT and CDR2 SNEGSKA (reference sequence). V lost 2 bases, J lost 9 bases, and 8 bases lay in between.

The chain recombines TRBV4-1 with TRBJ2-2, with D perhaps matching TRBD1 (5 bases). The CDR3 extends over 15 amino acids. Germline lookup yields CDR1 MGHRA and CDR2 YSYEKL. V was shortened by 4 bases and J by 1 base, with 10 bases between the two germline ends. The CDR3 here is CASSRKQVNTGELFF. CDR3 bases: TGCGCCAGCAGCCGGAAACAGGTGAACACCGGGGAGCTGTTTTTT.

The V gene is TRBV7-8, the J gene TRBJ1-6, with unresolved D. The CDR3 sequence is 17 residues long. CDR1 and CDR2 from the germline V gene are SGHVS and FQNEAQ. V was pared by 3 bases and J by 4 bases, with 16 bases between. CDR3 in amino acids: CASSFLTGSVYNSPLHF. The CDR3 DNA reads as TGTGCCAGCAGCTTTTTAACGGGAAGCGTATATAATTCACCCCTCCACTTT.

This chain uses TRBV18 with TRBJ1-1; 8 bases agree with TRBD1. Looked up from germline, CDR1 is KGHSH and CDR2 is LQKENI. Unmatched junction bases numbered 6, after V lost 4 bases and J lost 2 bases. This CDR3 has 15 residues. CDR3 coding DNA: TGTGCCAGCTCACGGCGGGACAGGATAAACACTGAAGCTTTCTTT. This translates into CASSRRDRINTEAFF.

This chain joins TRBV6-6 and TRBJ2-5, with D perhaps TRBD2 (6 bases). Trimming removed 6 bases from V and 5 bases from J, with 13 bases in between. In germline, CDR1 is MNHNY, CDR2 SVGAGI (reference sequence). This CDR3 is 13 amino acids long. The CDR3 here is CASRPTSRETQYF. As DNA, the CDR3 is TGTGCCAGCAGGCCCACTAGCCGGGAGACCCAGTACTTC.

This rearrangement joins TRBV6-5 to TRBJ2-7; 7 nucleotides line up with TRBD1. The CDR3 covers 15 residues. Germline V gives CDR1 MNHEY, CDR2 SVGAGI. The V and J ends lost 5 bases and 2 bases, in that order; junction bases with no gene match: 9. The DNA for the CDR3 is TGTGCCAGCAGTCCTCAGGGGACAGCCACCTACGAGCAGTACTTC. It specifies CASSPQGTATYEQYF.

CDR3 loop: CASSLDSGGASYTQYF. As DNA, the CDR3 is TGTGCCAGCAGCTTAGATTCGGGGGGGGCCTCGTATACGCAGTATTTT. V is TRBV7-8 and J is TRBJ2-3; 8 nucleotides line up with TRBD2. This CDR3 spans 16 amino acids. CDR1 SGHVS and CDR2 FQNEAQ come from the germline V gene. V gave up 1 base and J gave up 7 bases; unmatched junction bases: 10.

This clone was seen only once. The chain has TRBV6-5 and TRBJ2-3; possibly TRBD2 for D (5 bases). The V end lost 6 bases, the J end lost 2 bases, and 15 bases lay between the germline ends. The CDR3 is 15 residues long. Germline V gene data show CDR1 as MNHEY and CDR2 as SVGAGI. CDR3 region: CASSLGLSNTDTQYF. The CDR3 DNA reads TGTGCCAGCAGCCTAGGACTGTCGAACACAGATACGCAGTATTTT.

The chain couples TRBV6-5 to TRBJ1-3; D is unclear. The CDR3 is 15 amino acids. Germline CDR1 is MNHEY and CDR2 is SVGAGI. The V and J ends lost 0 bases and 3 bases respectively, with 9 bases between them. The CDR3 spells CASSYSSRGGNTIYF. DNA for the CDR3: TGTGCCAGCAGTTACTCGAGCAGAGGTGGAAACACCATATATTTT.

V and J are TRBV9 and TRBJ1-6; 9 nucleotides agree with TRBD1. V lost 3 bases to trimming and J lost 7 bases; unmatched junction nucleotides: 8. The germline V gene has CDR1 SGDLS and CDR2 YYNGEE. CDR3 size: 16 residues. The CDR3 nucleotides read TGTGCCAGCAGCGAGGGGACAGGGAGGCTAAATTCACCCCTCCACTTT. It specifies CASSEGTGRLNSPLHF. Looking up the rest from reference TRBV9 and TRBJ1-6 gives the full variable domain: DSGVTQTPKHLITATGQRVTLRCSPRSGDLSVYWYQQSLDQGLQFLIQYYNGEERAKGNILERFSAQQFPDLHSELNLSSLELGDSALYFCASSEGTGRLNSPLHFGNGTRLTVT.

The rearrangement joins TRBV29-1 to TRBJ1-1; D gene ambiguous. The CDR3 loop spans 12 amino acids. Looked up from germline, CDR1 is SQVTM and CDR2 is ANQGSEA. V lost 4 bases to trimming and J lost 5 bases, with 11 bases between them. Written as DNA, the CDR3 is TGCAGCGTTGTTCTGGGGAGGACTGAAGCTTTCTTT. Protein sequence: CSVVLGRTEAFF.

There are a few counts of this clone. The chain combines TRBV9 with TRBJ2-3; D ambiguous. The CDR3 covers 13 residues. In germline, CDR1 is SGDLS, CDR2 YYNGEE. Trimming shortened V by 6 bases and J by 0 bases, and 8 bases separated the two germline ends. The DNA of the CDR3 is TGTGCCAGCACCCAGACTAGCACAGATACGCAGTATTTT. Residues: CASTQTSTDTQYF.

The chain employs TRBV9 and TRBJ2-1; 12 bases match TRBD2. J gave up 6 bases and V 3 bases, and 7 bases lay outside the gene matches. The CDR3 has 16 amino acids. Germline V gives CDR1 SGDLS, CDR2 YYNGEE. The CDR3 DNA follows: TGTGCCAGCAGCGCACCGGGACTAGCGGGCTCCAATGAGCAGTTCTTC. This gives the protein CASSAPGLAGSNEQFF.

The chain combines TRBV11-1 with TRBJ2-3; TRBD2 is a possible D gene (6 bases). Germline CDR1 reads SGHAT; CDR2 reads FQDESV (reference sequence). The CDR3 is 15 residues long. Trimming shortened V by 3 bases and J by 2 bases, and 12 bases separated the two germline ends. The DNA of the CDR3 is TGTGCCAGCAGCTTGGCGGGACTCCCCACAGATACGCAGTATTTT. Amino acid sequence: CASSLAGLPTDTQYF.

This chain connects TRBV6-1 to TRBJ1-2, with 8 bases matching TRBD1. The CDR3 consists of 13 residues. Trimming cost V 0 bases and J 14 bases; bases outside gene matches: 8. CDR1 and CDR2 from the germline V gene are MNHNS and SASEGT. The CDR3 spells CASSEAGRDRWTF. In nucleotides, the CDR3 is TGTGCCAGCAGTGAAGCGGGCCGGGACAGGTGGACCTTC.

The gene calls are TRBV7-9 and TRBJ2-7, with D perhaps TRBD1 (6 bases). The CDR3 is made up of 16 amino acids. The germline gives CDR1 SEHNR, CDR2 FQNEAQ (reference sequence). The V end lost 5 bases, the J end lost 6 bases, and 23 bases lay between the germline ends. The CDR3 DNA reads as TGTGCCAGCAGCGAAATAGGGGGTATAACTGGGTTCGAGCAGTACTTC. This gives the protein CASSEIGGITGFEQYF.

This rearrangement joins TRBV6-6 to TRBJ1-6, with D possibly matching TRBD1 (6 bases). CDR3 length equals 16 residues. Trimming left V 4 bases short and J 8 bases short, with 18 bases between. Germline CDR1 MNHNY, CDR2 SVGAGI (reference sequence). DNA of the CDR3: TGTGCCAGCAGTTCCCCTGGGGGGGGCCGAGATTCACCCCTCCACTTT. It translates to CASSSPGGGRDSPLHF.

The V gene is TRBV2, the J gene TRBJ2-1; 15 bases fit TRBD2. V lost 4 bases to trimming and J lost 9 bases; unmatched junction nucleotides: 10. Germline CDR1 reads SNHLY; CDR2 reads FYNNEI. The CDR3 covers 17 residues. CDR3 in DNA: TGTGCCAGCAGTGCCCACGGACTAGCGGGGGGGCCGGGTGAGCAGTTCTTC. Its translation is CASSAHGLAGGPGEQFF.

The rearrangement joins TRBV30 to TRBJ1-5; 8 bases line up with TRBD1. The CDR3 spans 14 residues. V was clipped by 1 base and J by 6 bases; unmatched bases: 5. The germline gives CDR1 GTSNPN, CDR2 SVGIG (reference sequence). CDR3 nucleotide sequence: TGTGCCTGGAGTGGACAGGGGATGGGTCAGCCCCAGCATTTT. Amino acids: CAWSGQGMGQPQHF.

The chain carries TRBV4-2 and TRBJ1-2; D remains unclear. This CDR3 has 15 residues. Germline values: CDR1 LGHNA, CDR2 YNFKEQ. Trimming shortened V by 0 bases and J by 7 bases, and 15 bases separated the two germline ends. The CDR3 region is CASSQEPLGRAGYTF. The CDR3 DNA reads TGTGCCAGCAGCCAAGAGCCCTTAGGGCGGGCTGGCTACACCTTC.

This clone was picked up one time. This chain connects TRBV18 to TRBJ1-1; D uncertain. Trimming stripped 4 bases from V and 4 bases from J, with 10 bases between. There are 13 residues in the CDR3. Germline lookup yields CDR1 KGHSH and CDR2 LQKENI. The CDR3 is CASSLFSSTEAFF. The CDR3 DNA reads TGTGCCAGCTCACTCTTTAGTAGCACTGAAGCTTTCTTT.

The CDR3 region is CAWSLHTPSYNEQFF. DNA of the CDR3: TGTGCCTGGAGCCTTCACACACCATCCTACAATGAGCAGTTCTTC. The chain recombines TRBV30 with TRBJ2-1; D is ambiguous. Germline CDR1 is GTSNPN and CDR2 is SVGIG (reference sequence). Trimming removed 3 bases at V and 1 base at J, with 13 bases between. This CDR3 comprises 15 residues.